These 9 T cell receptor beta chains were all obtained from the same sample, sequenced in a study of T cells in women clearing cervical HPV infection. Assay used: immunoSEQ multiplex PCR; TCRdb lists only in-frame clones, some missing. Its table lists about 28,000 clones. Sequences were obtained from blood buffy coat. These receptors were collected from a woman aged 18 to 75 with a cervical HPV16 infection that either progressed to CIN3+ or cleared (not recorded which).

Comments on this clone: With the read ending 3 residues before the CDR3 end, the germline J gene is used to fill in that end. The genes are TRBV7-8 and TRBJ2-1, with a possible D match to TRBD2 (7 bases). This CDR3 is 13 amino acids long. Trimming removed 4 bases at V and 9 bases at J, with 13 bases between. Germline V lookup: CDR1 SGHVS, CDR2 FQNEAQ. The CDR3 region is CASSSRGGGEQFF. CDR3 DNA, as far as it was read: TGTGCCAGCAGCTCCCGAGGGGGGGGTGAG.

Incomplete CDR3 DNA: TGTGCCAGCAGTTTGGGGGGGCGGAATCAGCCC. Amino acid sequence: CASSLGGRNQP. The entire CDR3 sequence reads CASSLGGRNQPQHF. The chain is built from TRBV28 and TRBJ1-5; weak D call: TRBD1 (6 bases). The sequenced fragment ends 3 residues before the CDR3 boundary, so the rest is inferred from the germline J gene. The V and J ends lost 3 bases and 4 bases respectively, with 10 bases between them. The germline V gene has CDR1 MDHEN and CDR2 SYDVKM. This CDR3 spans 14 amino acids.

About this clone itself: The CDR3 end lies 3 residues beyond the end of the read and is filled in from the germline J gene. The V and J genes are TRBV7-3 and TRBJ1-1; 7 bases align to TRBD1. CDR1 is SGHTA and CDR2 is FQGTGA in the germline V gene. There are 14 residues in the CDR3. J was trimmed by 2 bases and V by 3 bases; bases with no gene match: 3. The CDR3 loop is CASSLDRRNTEAFF. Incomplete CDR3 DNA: TGTGCCAGCAGCTTGGACAGGCGAAACACTGAA.

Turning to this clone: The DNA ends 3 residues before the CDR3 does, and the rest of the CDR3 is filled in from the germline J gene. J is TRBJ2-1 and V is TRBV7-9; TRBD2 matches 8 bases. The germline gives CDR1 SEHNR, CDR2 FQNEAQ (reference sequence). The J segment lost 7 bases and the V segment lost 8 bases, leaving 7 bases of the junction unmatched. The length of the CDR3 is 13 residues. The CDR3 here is CASRGGAANEQFF. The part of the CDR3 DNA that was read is TGTGCCAGCCGGGGGGGGGCCGCGAATGAG. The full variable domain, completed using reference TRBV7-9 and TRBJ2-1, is DTGVSQNPRHKITKRGQNVTFRCDPISEHNRLYWYRQTLGQGPEFLTYFQNEAQLEKSRLLSDRFSAERPKGSFSTLEIQRTEQGDSAMYLCASRGGAANEQFFGPGTRLTVL.

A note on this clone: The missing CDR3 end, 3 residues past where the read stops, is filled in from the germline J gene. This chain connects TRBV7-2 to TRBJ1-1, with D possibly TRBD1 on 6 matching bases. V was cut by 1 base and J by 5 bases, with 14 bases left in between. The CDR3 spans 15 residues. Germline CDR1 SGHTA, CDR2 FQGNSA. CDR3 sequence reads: CASSLVGTQGTEAFF. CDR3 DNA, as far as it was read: TGTGCCAGCAGCTTAGTTGGCACCCAGGGGACTGAA.

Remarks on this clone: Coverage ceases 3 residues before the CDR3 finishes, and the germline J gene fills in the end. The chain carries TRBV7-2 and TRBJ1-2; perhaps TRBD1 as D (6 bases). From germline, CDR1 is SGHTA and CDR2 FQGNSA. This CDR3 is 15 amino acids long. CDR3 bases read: TGTGCCAGCAGCAGCCGGGACACCAACCTCTACGAC. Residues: CASSSRDTNLYD. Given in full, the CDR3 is CASSSRDTNLYDYTF.

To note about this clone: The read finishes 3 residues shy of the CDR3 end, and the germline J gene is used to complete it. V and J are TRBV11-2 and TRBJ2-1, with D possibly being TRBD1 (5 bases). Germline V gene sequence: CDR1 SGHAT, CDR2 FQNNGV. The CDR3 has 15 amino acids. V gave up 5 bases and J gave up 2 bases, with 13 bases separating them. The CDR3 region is CASSQGAVAYNEQFF. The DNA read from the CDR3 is TGTGCCAGCAGCCAAGGGGCGGTAGCCTACAATGAG. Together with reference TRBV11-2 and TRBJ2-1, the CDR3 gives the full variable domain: EAGVAQSPRYKIIEKRQSVAFWCNPISGHATLYWYQQILGQGPKLLIQFQNNGVVDDSQLPKDRFSAERLKGVDSTLKIQPAKLEDSAVYLCASSQGAVAYNEQFFGPGTRLTVL.

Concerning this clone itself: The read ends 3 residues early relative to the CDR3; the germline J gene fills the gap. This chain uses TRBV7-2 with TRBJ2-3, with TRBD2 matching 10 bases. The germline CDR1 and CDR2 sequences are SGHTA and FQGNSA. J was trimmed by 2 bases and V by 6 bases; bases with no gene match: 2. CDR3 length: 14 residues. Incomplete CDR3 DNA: TGTGCCAGCAGAGCGGGGGGGGCCACAGATACG. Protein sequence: CASRAGGATDT. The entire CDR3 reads CASRAGGATDTQYF.

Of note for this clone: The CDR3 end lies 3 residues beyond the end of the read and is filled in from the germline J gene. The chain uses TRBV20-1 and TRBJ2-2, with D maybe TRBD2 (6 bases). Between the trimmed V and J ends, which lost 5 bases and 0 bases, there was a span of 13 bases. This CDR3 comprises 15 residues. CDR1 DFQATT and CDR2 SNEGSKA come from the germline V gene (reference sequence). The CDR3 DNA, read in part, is TGCAGTGCTTTCCCTGGCGGGACGAACACCGGGGAG. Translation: CSAFPGGTNTGE. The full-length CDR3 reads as CSAFPGGTNTGELFF.